This T cell receptor (beta chain) was observed in a study of blood T cell repertoires in COVID-19. Study information: COVID-19 samples, acute and convalescent, were from the United States, Italy and Spain. The cDNA or gDNA used as material had been derived from T cells, B-cell-depleted T cells, or PBMCs.

Sequencing used immunoSEQ multiplex PCR; TCRdb keeps in-frame clones, though not all of them. The sample has under 250,000 clones, around four fifths seen once; the top ten hold roughly 4.7%. Trimming removed 4 bases at V and 5 bases at J, with 12 bases between. Germline CDR1 reads SNHLY; CDR2 reads FYNNEI. The CDR3 is made up of 14 amino acids. The sequencing sample was made of peripheral blood. This receptor was identified in a woman aged 70-85 years with acute or convalescent COVID-19. V gene TRBV2 combines with J gene TRBJ1-5; no firm D call. CDR3 amino acids: CASSAADNYQPQHF. In nucleotides, the CDR3 is TGTGCCAGCAGTGCCGCGGATAATTATCAGCCCCAGCATTTT.